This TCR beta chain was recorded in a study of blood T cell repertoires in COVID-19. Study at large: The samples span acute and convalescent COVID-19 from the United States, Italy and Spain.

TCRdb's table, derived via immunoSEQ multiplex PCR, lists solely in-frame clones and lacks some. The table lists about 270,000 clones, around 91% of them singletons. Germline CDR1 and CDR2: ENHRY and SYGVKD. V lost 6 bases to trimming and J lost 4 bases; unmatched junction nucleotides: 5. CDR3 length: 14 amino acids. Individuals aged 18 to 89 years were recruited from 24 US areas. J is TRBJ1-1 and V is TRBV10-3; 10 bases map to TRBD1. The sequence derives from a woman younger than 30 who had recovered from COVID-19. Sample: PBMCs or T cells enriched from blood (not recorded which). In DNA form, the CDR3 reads TGTGCCATCAGGGCCGGGACAGGGGTCACTGAAGCTTTCTTT. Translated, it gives CAIRAGTGVTEAFF.